One sample yielded the 28 T cell receptor beta chains listed below, sequenced in a study of early T cells in non-severe SARS-CoV-2 infection. One entry per CDR3 protein results from TCRdb running MiXCR on the 5' RACE reads. The sample lists tens of thousands of distinct CDR3 sequences; 12% were seen once. Sequences were obtained from whole blood. These receptors all come from an adult who was a healthcare worker with PCR-confirmed SARS-CoV-2 infection or an uninfected control (not recorded which).

This clonotype was detected only a few times. The genes are TRBV19 and TRBJ1-2; D gene unclear. This CDR3 has 12 residues. CDR1 and CDR2 (germline): LNHDA, SQIVND (reference sequence). The V and J ends lost 7 bases and 6 bases respectively, with 12 bases between them. The CDR3: CASTSVRNGYTF. The CDR3 nucleotides are TGTGCCAGTACTTCAGTCAGGAATGGCTACACCTTC.

In this sample, this clonotype turned up many times. The rearrangement links TRBV11-2 to TRBJ2-7; perhaps D is TRBD1 or TRBD2 (5 bases each). Trimming cost V 2 bases and J 2 bases, with 13 bases left between them. Germline values: CDR1 SGHAT, CDR2 FQNNGV. The CDR3 has 15 amino acids. The CDR3 nucleotides are TGTGCCAGCAGCTTAAACCGGGGCCGACCCTACGAGCAGTACTTC. This gives the protein CASSLNRGRPYEQYF.

In this sample, this clonotype turned up many times. V usage is TRBV2 and J usage is TRBJ1-1; D might be TRBD1 (5 bases). This CDR3 is built from 14 residues. Trimming pared 7 bases from V and 5 bases from J, leaving 17 bases between. CDR1 and CDR2 from the germline V gene are SNHLY and FYNNEI. The CDR3 here is CASMRTPEGTEAFF. The CDR3 DNA reads TGTGCCAGCATGAGGACTCCCGAGGGGACTGAAGCTTTCTTT. Based on the CDR3 plus reference TRBV2 and TRBJ1-1, the full variable domain is EPEVTQTPSHQVTQMGQEVILRCVPISNHLYFYWYRQILGQKVEFLVSFYNNEISEKSEIFDDQFSVERPDGSNFTLKIRSTKLEDSAMYFCASMRTPEGTEAFFGQGTRLTVV.

The chain combines TRBV7-2 with TRBJ2-7; D uncertain. The CDR3 contains 12 residues. Germline V lookup: CDR1 SGHTA, CDR2 FQGNSA. V lost 6 bases and J lost 6, with 12 bases in between. In DNA, the CDR3 is TGTGCCAGCAGAAACCCCCCCGGCGAGCAGTACTTC. Protein sequence: CASRNPPGEQYF. The full variable domain, rest sourced from reference TRBV7-2 and TRBJ2-7, is GAGVSQSPSNKVTEKGKDVELRCDPISGHTALYWYRQSLGQGLEFLIYFQGNSAPDKSGLPSDRFSAERTGGSVSTLTIQRTQQEDSAVYLCASRNPPGEQYFGPGTRLTVT.

The gene calls are TRBV10-3 and TRBJ2-3; D tentatively reads TRBD1 or TRBD2 (5 bases each). V shed 2 bases and J shed 7 bases, with 10 bases lying between them. CDR3 length: 13 amino acids. Looked up from germline, CDR1 is ENHRY and CDR2 is SYGVKD. CDR3 loop: CAISEGTPNTQYF. Here the CDR3 DNA reads TGTGCCATCAGTGAGGGGACCCCAAATACGCAGTATTTT.

This clonotype was observed many times. The chain joins TRBV11-2 to TRBJ2-5; D perhaps matches TRBD2 (5 bases). The germline V gene has CDR1 SGHAT and CDR2 FQNNGV. The ends were cut back, 5 bases at V and 5 bases at J, with 15 bases in the middle. The CDR3 totals 14 residues. CDR3 DNA: TGTGCCAGCAGCGATCGGGGAACCTTGGAGACCCAGTACTTC. It codes for CASSDRGTLETQYF.

This sequence joins TRBV5-4 and TRBJ2-1; tentatively, D is TRBD1 or TRBD2 (5 bases each). This CDR3 has 15 residues. Germline loops: CDR1 SGHNT, CDR2 YYREEE (reference sequence). The V end lost 1 base, the J end lost 9 bases, and 17 bases lay between the germline ends. The CDR3 sequence is CASSLFKGTRPEQFF. In DNA form, the CDR3 reads TGTGCCAGCAGCTTGTTTAAGGGGACCCGTCCTGAGCAGTTCTTC. The variable domain in full, with the rest retrieved from reference TRBV5-4 and TRBJ2-1, is ETGVTQSPTHLIKTRGQQVTLRCSSQSGHNTVSWYQQALGQGPQFIFQYYREEENGRGNFPPRFSGLQFPNYSSELNVNALELDDSALYLCASSLFKGTRPEQFFGPGTRLTVL.

The rearrangement links TRBV7-8 to TRBJ1-6, with D unresolved. Trimming took 1 base from V and 9 from J, leaving 16 bases between them. The CDR3 loop spans 16 amino acids. CDR1 SGHVS and CDR2 FQNEAQ come from the germline V gene. The CDR3 sequence is CASSLGILRTASPLHF. The DNA of the CDR3 is TGTGCCAGCAGCTTAGGTATTTTGCGAACTGCTTCACCCCTCCACTTT.

There are many counts of this clonotype. The chain combines TRBV25-1 with TRBJ2-1, with D perhaps assigned TRBD1 or TRBD2 (5 bases each). The length of the CDR3 is 15 residues. CDR1 and CDR2 (germline): MGHDK, SYGVNS. The V gene lost 1 base and the J gene lost 1 base, with 8 bases spanning the gap. CDR3 region: CASSESGGSYNEQFF. CDR3 nucleotides: TGTGCCAGCAGTGAATCTGGGGGTTCCTACAATGAGCAGTTCTTC.

This clonotype was detected ten times or more. V and J are TRBV3-1 and TRBJ1-1; a weak D match, TRBD1 (5 bases). V was pared by 3 bases and J by 7 bases, with 12 bases between. The length of the CDR3 is 13 residues. Germline lookup yields CDR1 LGHDT and CDR2 YNNKEL (reference sequence). CDR3 region: CASSQRGTGEAFF. CDR3 coding DNA: TGTGCCAGCAGCCAGAGGGGTACGGGTGAAGCTTTCTTT.

This clonotype was detected ten times or more. The V gene is TRBV7-6, the J gene TRBJ1-4; 7 bases are shared with TRBD1. CDR3 length: 14 amino acids. Trimming at V came to 5 bases and at J to 3 bases, leaving 3 bases not matched to a gene. CDR1 is SGHVS and CDR2 is FNYEAQ in the germline V gene. DNA of the CDR3: TGTGCCAGCAGCATGGGACAGTCTAATGAAAAACTGTTTTTT. Its protein is CASSMGQSNEKLFF.

The table lists this clonotype with many counts. The rearrangement joins TRBV11-2 to TRBJ2-1, with TRBD1 matching 7 bases. CDR1 and CDR2 (germline): SGHAT, FQNNGV. This CDR3 contains 17 residues. After removal of 4 bases from V and 7 bases from J, the junction contained 16 bases not matched to a gene. The DNA for the CDR3 is TGTGCCAGCAGCTATTCCGTGGGAACAGGGGCCTCGAATGAGCAGTTCTTC. It yields the protein CASSYSVGTGASNEQFF.

The genes are TRBV20-1 and TRBJ1-1; TRBD1 aligns across 10 bases. The germline V gene encodes CDR1 DFQATT and CDR2 SNEGSKA (reference sequence). V was pared by 6 bases and J by 1 base, with 8 bases of the junction left unmatched. The CDR3 extends over 15 amino acids. CDR3 in amino acids: CSAPRGQGKNTEAFF. CDR3 sequence (DNA): TGCAGTGCGCCCAGGGGACAGGGGAAGAACACTGAAGCTTTCTTT.

The chain joins TRBV14 to TRBJ1-2; TRBD1 might be the D (5 bases). Germline V gene data show CDR1 as SGHDN and CDR2 as FVKESK. The CDR3 length is 13 residues. The V end was cut by 3 bases, the J end by 7 bases, with 12 bases between. CDR3 region: CASSQRQGGGYTF. For the CDR3, the DNA is TGTGCCAGCAGCCAGCGTCAGGGAGGTGGCTACACCTTC.

The chain joins TRBV20-1 to TRBJ2-2, with TRBD2 matching 10 bases. The germline V gene has CDR1 DFQATT and CDR2 SNEGSKA (reference sequence). With V trimmed by 5 bases and J by 6 bases, 6 bases remained unmatched. This CDR3 has 14 amino acids. The DNA of the CDR3 is TGCAGTGCTTTAGCGGGAGGAAAGGCCGGGGAGCTGTTTTTT. It encodes CSALAGGKAGELFF.

This clonotype was seen many times. This chain joins TRBV4-1 and TRBJ1-5; possible D gene TRBD1, 5 bases. CDR1 is MGHRA and CDR2 is YSYEKL in the germline V gene. Between the trimmed V and J ends, which lost 1 base and 6 bases, there was a span of 10 bases. This CDR3 spans 14 amino acids. CDR3 bases: TGCGCCAGCAGCCAAGCTGGGGGTTTTCAGCCCCAGCATTTT. Its translation is CASSQAGGFQPQHF.

The V call is TRBV7-9, the J call TRBJ2-1, with unresolved D. Trimming pared 5 bases from V and 5 bases from J, leaving 10 bases between. The CDR3 runs 13 residues. Germline assignment: CDR1 SEHNR and CDR2 FQNEAQ (reference sequence). For the CDR3, the DNA is TGTGCCAGCAGCCCGAAGTTGGACAATGAGCAGTTCTTC. Protein sequence: CASSPKLDNEQFF. Looking up the rest from reference TRBV7-9 and TRBJ2-1 gives the full variable domain: DTGVSQNPRHKITKRGQNVTFRCDPISEHNRLYWYRQTLGQGPEFLTYFQNEAQLEKSRLLSDRFSAERPKGSFSTLEIQRTEQGDSAMYLCASSPKLDNEQFFGPGTRLTVL.

This clonotype was seen a handful of times. The genes are TRBV7-9 and TRBJ2-5; 12 positions match TRBD2. The V gene's germline CDR1 is SEHNR and CDR2 FQNEAQ (reference sequence). Trimming took 5 bases from V and 0 from J; bases not matched to a gene: 1. This CDR3 has 15 amino acids. The CDR3 coding sequence is TGTGCCAGCAGCCGACTAGCGGGAGACCAAGAGACCCAGTACTTC. Its protein is CASSRLAGDQETQYF. Full variable domain (rest looked up from reference TRBV7-9 and TRBJ2-5): DTGVSQNPRHKITKRGQNVTFRCDPISEHNRLYWYRQTLGQGPEFLTYFQNEAQLEKSRLLSDRFSAERPKGSFSTLEIQRTEQGDSAMYLCASSRLAGDQETQYFGPGTRLLVL.

About this clonotype itself: This could be a read error, since a much larger clone is one nucleotide away. V and J are TRBV2 and TRBJ2-1; 9 nucleotides align to TRBD1. Germline assignment: CDR1 SNHLY and CDR2 FYNNEI. V lost 4 bases and J lost 11; bases outside the gene matches: 9. The CDR3 sequence is 14 residues long. The CDR3 DNA follows: TGTGCCAGCAGTGGTGACAGGGGGACCTCTAAGCAGTTCTTC. As protein: CASSGDRGTSKQFF.

The V gene is TRBV7-9, the J gene TRBJ2-2; D gene ambiguous. CDR1 and CDR2 (germline): SEHNR, FQNEAQ (reference sequence). The CDR3 has 16 amino acids. V was clipped by 5 bases and J by 1 base, with 14 bases between them. The CDR3 bases are TGTGCCAGCAGCCATACCTATCAGGAGAACACCGGGGAGCTGTTTTTT. Its translation: CASSHTYQENTGELFF.

This clonotype was recorded many times. The CDR3 DNA sequence: TGTGCCAGCAGCTTAAAAGCGGGGGGCCACAAGGGCACAGATACGCAGTATTTT. It translates to CASSLKAGGHKGTDTQYF. This sequence joins TRBV13 and TRBJ2-3; 9 bases are a match to TRBD2. V lost 2 bases to trimming and J lost 1 base; unmatched junction nucleotides: 10. Germline CDR1 and CDR2: PRHDT and FYEKMQ (reference sequence). The CDR3 has 18 residues.

The rearrangement joins TRBV20-1 to TRBJ2-2, with no clear D. V gave up 2 bases and J gave up 0 bases, with 7 bases separating them. Germline CDR1 reads DFQATT; CDR2 reads SNEGSKA (reference sequence). The CDR3 spans 14 residues. This CDR3 reads CSARHPTNTGELFF. CDR3 coding DNA: TGCAGTGCTAGACATCCGACGAACACCGGGGAGCTGTTTTTT.

This clonotype was counted many times. J is TRBJ1-3 and V is TRBV7-6, with D perhaps TRBD1 (5 bases). The ends were cut back, 1 base at V and 0 bases at J, with 16 bases in the middle. The germline CDR1 and CDR2 sequences are SGHVS and FNYEAQ. The CDR3 is 18 residues long. DNA for the CDR3: TGTGCCAGCAGCTTAGGGATAAATCAGGGAGCCTCTGGAAACACCATATATTTT. Protein sequence: CASSLGINQGASGNTIYF. Based on the CDR3 plus reference TRBV7-6 and TRBJ1-3, the full variable domain is GAGVSQSPRYKVTKRGQDVALRCDPISGHVSLYWYRQALGQGPEFLTYFNYEAQQDKSGLPNDRFSAERPEGSISTLTIQRTEQRDSAMYRCASSLGINQGASGNTIYFGEGSWLTVV.

In its sample, this clonotype was seen a few times. J is TRBJ2-5 and V is TRBV5-1; no firm D call. V was pared by 0 bases and J by 2 bases, with 14 bases between. Germline V CDR1 and CDR2: SGHRS, YFSETQ. The CDR3 spans 16 residues. As DNA, the CDR3 is TGCGCCAGCAGCTTGGTGGGCGGCGGTGGACAAGAGACCCAGTACTTC. Translated: CASSLVGGGGQETQYF.

The genes are TRBV6-1 and TRBJ2-5; 12 bases map to TRBD2. J was trimmed by 2 bases and V by 2 bases; bases with no gene match: 0. There are 15 residues in the CDR3. Germline V gene sequence: CDR1 MNHNS, CDR2 SASEGT. CDR3 residues: CASSELAGGQETQYF. CDR3 sequence (DNA): TGTGCCAGCAGTGAACTAGCGGGAGGGCAAGAGACCCAGTACTTC.

This clonotype was observed at least ten times. The chain employs TRBV19 and TRBJ1-1; D is ambiguous. Per germline, CDR1 LNHDA and CDR2 SQIVND (reference sequence). The CDR3 has 13 amino acids. The germline V and J ends were trimmed by 9 bases and 3 bases, with 14 bases remaining between them. The CDR3 loop is CASSRGRDTEAFF. The CDR3 coding sequence is TGTGCCAGCAGCCGAGGCCGGGACACTGAAGCTTTCTTT.

This clonotype has ten or more counts. J is TRBJ2-5 and V is TRBV6-6; tentatively, D is TRBD1 (5 bases). Germline assignment: CDR1 MNHNY and CDR2 SVGAGI (reference sequence). Between the trimmed V and J ends, which lost 6 bases and 7 bases, there was a span of 12 bases. CDR3 length: 12 residues. The CDR3 protein is CASSPGQGTQYF. CDR3 DNA: TGTGCCAGCAGCCCTGGTCAGGGGACCCAGTACTTC.

This sequence joins TRBV3-1 and TRBJ1-2; D may be TRBD1 (6 bases). The V end was cut by 0 bases, the J end by 5 bases, with 19 bases between. The CDR3 runs 17 residues. Germline lookup yields CDR1 LGHDT and CDR2 YNNKEL (reference sequence). Here the CDR3 DNA reads TGTGCCAGCAGCCAAGATGCCGGGGGCAGAGGTGGTTATGGCTACACCTTC. Its protein is CASSQDAGGRGGYGYTF.